The 14 T cell receptor beta chains below all came from one sample that was sequenced in a study of regulatory T cells in long-lasting Graves disease (dated by TCRdb to the early 2020s). What the time point label conveys for this sample: newly diagnosed GD, antithyroid drugs for less than 3 months. For both TCR sequencing and RNA sequencing, RNA was extracted from PBMCs using TRIzol. Library construction relied on multiplex PCR. Sequencing instrument: Illumina HiSeq 4000. To build TCR beta libraries, CDR3 regions were amplified by Arm-PCR using iRepertoire HTBI primers. Using fastp trimming at Q25 and MiXCR clonotype assembly, TCRdb reanalyzed the public sequencing data and kept in-frame beta chains. Entries that share a CDR3 protein sequence are merged under the most common genes and DNA. The sample records under 400,000 distinct CDR3 sequences, 15% to 20% of which are singletons. The top ten clones comprise about 32% of the sample.

This sample was also put to use in a study of T cells in Graves' hyperthyroidism and ophthalmopathy.

Specimen: peripheral blood mononuclear cells (PBMCs), collected at new diagnosis, from a patient treated with antithyroid drugs. All receptors derive from a man in his forties with Graves disease. Donor details come from another sample of the same person, matched by shared clones.

Many counts were recorded for this clonotype. The genes are TRBV11-2 and TRBJ2-3, with D unclear. V shed 6 bases and J shed 1 base, with 11 bases lying between them. Germline V gene data show CDR1 as SGHAT and CDR2 as FQNNGV. The length of the CDR3 is 14 residues. CDR3 bases: TGTGCCAGCAGTTTAAATTACGGCACAGATACGCAGTATTTT. Translating it yields CASSLNYGTDTQYF.

The table lists this clonotype with a count of one. The chain uses TRBV28 and TRBJ2-4; D is tentatively TRBD1 or TRBD2 (5 bases each). The CDR3 runs to 14 residues. Trimming pared 6 bases from V and 6 bases from J, leaving 15 bases between. The germline gives CDR1 MDHEN, CDR2 SYDVKM. The CDR3: CASSPRGYLNIQYF. In nucleotides, the CDR3 is TGTGCCAGCAGCCCGAGGGGTTACCTAAACATTCAGTACTTC.

About this clonotype itself: Since a much larger clone is just one base distant, this may be a read error. The genes are TRBV5-6 and TRBJ2-1; D gene uncertain. The V gene lost 2 bases and the J gene lost 8 bases, with 23 bases spanning the gap. The length of the CDR3 is 17 residues. CDR1 is SGHDT and CDR2 is YYEEEE in the germline V gene. The CDR3 spells CASSFPGRNWDIDEQFF. Written as DNA, the CDR3 is TGTGCCAGCAGCTTCCCCGGGCGAAATTGGGATATCGATGAGCAGTTCTTC.

This clonotype was seen repeatedly, ten times or more. The genes are TRBV12-3 or TRBV12-4 and TRBJ2-3; a weak D match, TRBD2 (6 bases). CDR3 length: 14 amino acids. The V end was cut by 6 bases, the J end by 4 bases, with 14 bases between. The CDR3 DNA sequence: TGTGCCAGCAGCCTGGACGGGGGACCAGATACGCAGTATTTT. This codes for CASSLDGGPDTQYF.

This clonotype has just a few counts. The V gene is TRBV3-1, the J gene TRBJ2-1, with 8 bases fitting TRBD2. The tail of the sequence fits TRBJ2-3 better, so the J call may be wrong. Germline-derived CDR1 and CDR2 are LGHDT and YNNKEL (reference sequence). This CDR3 has 16 amino acids. CDR3 DNA: TGTGCCAGCGCCGACCCGCGCGGGGGGCCTGGTGAGAGGCAGTATTTT. It yields the protein CASADPRGGPGERQYF.

The chain links TRBV12-3 or TRBV12-4 to TRBJ1-5, with D unresolved. The CDR3 contains 12 residues. The germline V and J ends were trimmed by 2 bases and 5 bases, with 4 bases remaining between them. The CDR3 sequence is CASSLLYQPQHF. In DNA, the CDR3 is TGTGCCAGCAGTTTACTCTATCAGCCCCAGCATTTT.

This clonotype was observed a handful of times. The rearrangement uses TRBV27 and TRBJ1-4, with TRBD1 matching 9 bases. Germline assignment: CDR1 MNHEY and CDR2 SMNVEV (reference sequence). This CDR3 comprises 14 residues. J gave up 8 bases and V 5 bases, and 6 bases lay outside the gene matches. Here the CDR3 reads CASSATGTGEKLFF. In DNA form, the CDR3 reads TGTGCCAGCAGTGCAACCGGGACAGGGGAAAAACTGTTTTTT.

This clonotype was recorded at least ten times. This chain uses TRBV11-2 with TRBJ2-4, with D possibly TRBD2 on 7 matching bases. The germline CDR1 and CDR2 sequences are SGHAT and FQNNGV. The CDR3 is 18 amino acids. Trimming removed 5 bases at V and 8 bases at J, with 28 bases between. CDR3 in amino acids: CASSPGLVRGGLSDIQYF. Written as DNA, the CDR3 is TGTGCCAGCAGCCCCGGTCTCGTAAGGGGGGGCCTTTCAGACATTCAGTACTTC.

This clonotype was counted between two and nine times. The chain couples TRBV10-3 to TRBJ2-1; D is unclear. The CDR3 length is 11 residues. Germline V gene sequence: CDR1 ENHRY, CDR2 SYGVKD. The V end was cut by 5 bases, the J end by 8 bases, with 7 bases between. CDR3 bases: TGTGCCATCAGTTCATCCCATGAGCAGTTCTTC. Translating it yields CAISSSHEQFF.

Comments on this clonotype: A read error is possible here, since a much larger clone lies one base away. The chain recombines TRBV12-3 or TRBV12-4 with TRBJ2-5; 10 bases agree with TRBD2. The CDR3 extends over 13 amino acids. V was pared by 5 bases and J by 7 bases, with 4 bases of the junction left unmatched. Written as DNA, the CDR3 is TGTGCCAGCAGTCGACTAGCGGGTCGGACCCAGTACTTC. Residues: CASSRLAGRTQYF.

There are many counts of this clonotype. The J gene is TRBJ2-1, the V gene TRBV12-3 or TRBV12-4; the match to TRBD1 covers 9 bases. J was trimmed by 4 bases and V by 6 bases; bases with no gene match: 7. The CDR3 loop spans 15 amino acids. CDR3: CASRWGQGSYNEQFF. CDR3 in DNA: TGTGCCAGCAGGTGGGGACAGGGTAGTTACAATGAGCAGTTCTTC.

The V call is TRBV7-9, the J call TRBJ1-6, with D perhaps matching TRBD1 (5 bases). The V gene lost 3 bases and the J gene lost 9 bases, with 12 bases spanning the gap. Germline V CDR1 and CDR2: SEHNR, FQNEAQ (reference sequence). The length of the CDR3 is 14 residues. The CDR3 coding sequence is TGTGCCAGCAGCTTGGAGGGGTGGACTTCACCCCTCCACTTT. Protein sequence: CASSLEGWTSPLHF.

This clonotype came up many times. V is TRBV2 and J is TRBJ1-6; 7 positions agree with TRBD1. Germline CDR1 is SNHLY and CDR2 is FYNNEI. The CDR3 is made up of 13 amino acids. The J segment lost 7 bases and the V segment lost 7 bases, leaving 4 bases of the junction unmatched. CDR3 residues: CASKGTANSPLHF. CDR3 nucleotide sequence: TGTGCCAGCAAGGGGACAGCGAATTCACCCCTCCACTTT.

The V call is TRBV6-1, the J call TRBJ2-7; D is ambiguous. Germline loops: CDR1 MNHNS, CDR2 SASEGT. V was cut by 6 bases and J by 3 bases, with 15 bases left in between. The CDR3 runs 14 residues. The CDR3 region is CASRRHSLHYEQYF. CDR3 nucleotide sequence: TGTGCCAGCAGGCGGCACAGTCTTCACTACGAGCAGTACTTC.